The 3 T cell receptor beta chains given below trace back to one sample, sequenced in a study of regulatory T cells. Amplification used 52 TRBV primers and 13 TRBJ primers. Assay used: immunoSEQ multiplex PCR; TCRdb lists only in-frame clones, some missing. Seen here are tens of thousands of clones, roughly 93% observed once, and the top ten hold 3% to 4.5%. Sequenced input: CD8+ T cells sorted from blood. These receptors were collected from a child aged 2 to 15 with CD3G deficiency.

Here the CDR3 DNA reads TGTGCCAGCAGCCCCCTTGACCGACTAGACAATCAGCCCCAGCATTTT. Amino acid sequence: CASSPLDRLDNQPQHF. The V call is TRBV28, the J call TRBJ1-5, with D uncertain. V lost 6 bases, J lost 3 bases, and 18 bases lay in between. CDR1 is MDHEN, CDR2 SYDVKM, per germline. CDR3 length equals 16 residues.

The chain links TRBV7-9 to TRBJ2-1, with TRBD2 matching 9 bases. Looked up from germline, CDR1 is SEHNR and CDR2 is FQNEAQ (reference sequence). V was pared by 3 bases and J by 8 bases, with 5 bases of the junction left unmatched. The length of the CDR3 is 14 residues. This CDR3 reads CASSFSGSGDEQFF. CDR3 in DNA: TGTGCCAGCAGCTTTAGCGGGAGTGGCGATGAGCAGTTCTTC.

The genes are TRBV6-1 and TRBJ2-7; 8 positions agree with TRBD2. The CDR3 extends over 14 amino acids. V shed 5 bases, J shed 3 bases, and the junction held 6 bases outside the gene matches. The germline V gene encodes CDR1 MNHNS and CDR2 SASEGT. This chain's CDR3 is CASSRSGGGYEQYF. DNA of the CDR3: TGTGCCAGCAGTCGCTCGGGGGGGGGCTACGAGCAGTACTTC.